This entry lists 4 T cell receptor beta chains sequenced from one sample in a study of shared clonotypes between healthy human individuals. Sequencing used immunoSEQ multiplex PCR; TCRdb keeps in-frame clones, though not all of them. The sample lists some 470,000 clones; over 60% were seen once. Sequenced material: PBMCs. These receptors were taken from a woman between 40 and 50 years old in good health. Some clones in this sample may be carry-over from other donors' samples.

This clone was seen a few times. The gene calls are TRBV29-1 and TRBJ1-1, with D perhaps matching TRBD1 (6 bases). This CDR3 region has 13 residues. With 6 bases removed from V and 7 bases from J, the gap between germline ends came to 18 bases. Germline assignment: CDR1 SQVTM and CDR2 ANQGSEA. The CDR3 loop is CSVRLGGALEAFF. CDR3 DNA sequence: TGCAGCGTAAGACTCGGGGGCGCGCTTGAAGCTTTCTTT.

The J gene is TRBJ2-1, the V gene TRBV5-1, with D possibly matching TRBD2 (5 bases). Germline V CDR1 and CDR2: SGHRS, YFSETQ. The CDR3 has 15 amino acids. V lost 0 bases and J lost 2, with 9 bases in between. DNA of the CDR3: TGCGCCAGCAGCTTGGCGGGGTCACCCTACAATGAGCAGTTCTTC. This gives the protein CASSLAGSPYNEQFF.

The chain combines TRBV15 with TRBJ2-5; 8 bases fit TRBD2. This CDR3 region has 16 residues. V gave up 3 bases and J gave up 4 bases; unmatched junction bases: 10. Germline CDR1 reads LNHNV; CDR2 reads YYDKDF (reference sequence). CDR3 in amino acids: CATSSSQRETGETQYF. The DNA for the CDR3 is TGTGCCACCAGCAGTAGCCAGCGGGAGACGGGAGAGACCCAGTACTTC.

The chain couples TRBV30 to TRBJ2-5; D not certain. Between the trimmed V and J ends, which lost 6 bases and 11 bases, there was a span of 19 bases. From germline, CDR1 is GTSNPN and CDR2 SVGIG (reference sequence). The CDR3 contains 12 residues. DNA of the CDR3: TGTGCCTGCCCGGTATTGGGCGGTGAGCAGTACTTC. Amino acid sequence: CACPVLGGEQYF. The whole variable domain, remainder taken from reference TRBV30 and TRBJ2-5, is SQTIHQWPATLVQPVGSPLSLECTVEGTSNPNLYWYRQAAGRGLQLLFYSVGIGQISSEVPQNLSASRPQDRQFILSSKKLLLSDSGFYLCACPVLGGEQYFGPGTRLLVL.